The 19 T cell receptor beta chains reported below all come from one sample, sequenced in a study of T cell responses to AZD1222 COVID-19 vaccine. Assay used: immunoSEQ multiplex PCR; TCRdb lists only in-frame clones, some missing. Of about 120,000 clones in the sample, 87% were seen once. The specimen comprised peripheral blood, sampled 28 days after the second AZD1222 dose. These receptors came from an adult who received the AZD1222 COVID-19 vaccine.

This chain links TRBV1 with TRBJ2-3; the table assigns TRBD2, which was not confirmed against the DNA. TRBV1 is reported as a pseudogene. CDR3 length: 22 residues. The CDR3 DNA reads TGCACCAGCAGCCAAGAAGGGCAGACTAGCGGGGGTCACATCTGCACCACAGATACGCAGTATTTT. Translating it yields CTSSQEGQTSGGHICTTDTQYF.

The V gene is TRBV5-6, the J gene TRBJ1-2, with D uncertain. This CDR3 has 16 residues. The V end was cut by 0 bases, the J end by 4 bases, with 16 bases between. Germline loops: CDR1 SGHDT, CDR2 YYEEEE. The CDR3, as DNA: TGTGCCAGCAGCTTGGAATCGCGGGAACTAAGCTATGGCTACACCTTC. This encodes CASSLESRELSYGYTF.

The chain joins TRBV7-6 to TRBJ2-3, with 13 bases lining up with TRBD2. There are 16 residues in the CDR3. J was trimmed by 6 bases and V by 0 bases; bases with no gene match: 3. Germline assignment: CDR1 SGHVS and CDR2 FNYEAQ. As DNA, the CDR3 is TGTGCCAGCAGCTTAGCGTCGGGACTAGCGGGGGATACGCAGTATTTT. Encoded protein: CASSLASGLAGDTQYF.

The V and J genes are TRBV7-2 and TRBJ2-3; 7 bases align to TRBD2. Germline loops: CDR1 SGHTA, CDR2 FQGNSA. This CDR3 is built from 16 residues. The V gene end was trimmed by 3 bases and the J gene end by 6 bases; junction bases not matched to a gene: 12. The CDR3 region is CASSFFAGDGMDTQYF. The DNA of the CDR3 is TGTGCCAGCAGCTTTTTTGCGGGGGACGGCATGGATACGCAGTATTTT. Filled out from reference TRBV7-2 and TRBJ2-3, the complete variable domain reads GAGVSQSPSNKVTEKGKDVELRCDPISGHTALYWYRQSLGQGLEFLIYFQGNSAPDKSGLPSDRFSAERTGGSVSTLTIQRTQQEDSAVYLCASSFFAGDGMDTQYFGPGTRLTVL.

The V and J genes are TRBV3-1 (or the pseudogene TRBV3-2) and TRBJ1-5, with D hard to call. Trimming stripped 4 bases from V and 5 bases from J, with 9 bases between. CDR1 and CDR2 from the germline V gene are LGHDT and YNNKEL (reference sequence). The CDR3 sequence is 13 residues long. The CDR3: CASSRDGDQPQHF. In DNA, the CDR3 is TGTGCCAGCAGCCGAGACGGGGATCAGCCCCAGCATTTT.

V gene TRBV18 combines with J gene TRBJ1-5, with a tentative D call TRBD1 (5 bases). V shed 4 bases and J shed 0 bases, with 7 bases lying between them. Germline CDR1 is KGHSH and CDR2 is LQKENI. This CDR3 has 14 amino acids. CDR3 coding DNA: TGTGCCAGCTCACGGGGCAGTAGCAATCAGCCCCAGCATTTT. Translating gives CASSRGSSNQPQHF.

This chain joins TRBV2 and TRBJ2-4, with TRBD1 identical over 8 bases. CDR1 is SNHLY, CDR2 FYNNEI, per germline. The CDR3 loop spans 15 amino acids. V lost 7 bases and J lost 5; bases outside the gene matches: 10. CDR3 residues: CASMKDRAMENIQYF. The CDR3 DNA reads TGTGCCAGCATGAAGGACAGGGCGATGGAAAACATTCAGTACTTC.

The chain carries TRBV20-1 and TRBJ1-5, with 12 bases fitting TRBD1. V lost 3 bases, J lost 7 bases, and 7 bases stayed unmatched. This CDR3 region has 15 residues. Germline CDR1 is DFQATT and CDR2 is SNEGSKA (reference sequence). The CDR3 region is CSASDRDRGQQPQHF. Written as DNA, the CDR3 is TGCAGTGCTAGTGACCGGGACAGGGGGCAACAGCCCCAGCATTTT.

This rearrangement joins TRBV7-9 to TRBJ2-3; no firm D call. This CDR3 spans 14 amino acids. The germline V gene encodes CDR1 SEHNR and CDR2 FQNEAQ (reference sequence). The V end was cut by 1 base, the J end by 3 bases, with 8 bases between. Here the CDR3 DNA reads TGTGCCAGCAGCTTAGTCGCCCGGACAGATACGCAGTATTTT. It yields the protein CASSLVARTDTQYF.

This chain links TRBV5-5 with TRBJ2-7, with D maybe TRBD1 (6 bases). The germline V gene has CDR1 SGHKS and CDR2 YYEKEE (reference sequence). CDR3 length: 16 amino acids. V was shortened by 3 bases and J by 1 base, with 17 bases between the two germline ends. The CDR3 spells CASSYSDRPPSYEQYF. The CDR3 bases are TGTGCCAGCAGCTACTCTGACAGGCCACCTTCCTACGAGCAGTACTTC.

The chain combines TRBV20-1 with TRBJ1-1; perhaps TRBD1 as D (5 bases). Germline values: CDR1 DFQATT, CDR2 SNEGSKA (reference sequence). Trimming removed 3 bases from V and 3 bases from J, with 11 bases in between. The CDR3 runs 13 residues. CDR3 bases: TGCAGTGCTAGTGGCCAGGGCTACACTGAAGCTTTCTTT. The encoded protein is CSASGQGYTEAFF.

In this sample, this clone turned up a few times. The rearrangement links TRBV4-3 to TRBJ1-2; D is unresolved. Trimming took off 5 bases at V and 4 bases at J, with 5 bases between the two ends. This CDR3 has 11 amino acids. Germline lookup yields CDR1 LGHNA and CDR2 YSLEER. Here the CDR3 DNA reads TGCGCCAGCAGCTCCCGCTATGGCTACACCTTC. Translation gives CASSSRYGYTF.

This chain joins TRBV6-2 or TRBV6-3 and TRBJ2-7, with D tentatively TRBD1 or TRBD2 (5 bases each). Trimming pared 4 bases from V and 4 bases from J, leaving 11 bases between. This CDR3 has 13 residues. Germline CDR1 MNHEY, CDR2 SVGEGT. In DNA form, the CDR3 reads TGTGCCAGCAGTTCCCAATGGGGGTACGAGCAGTACTTC. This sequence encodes CASSSQWGYEQYF.

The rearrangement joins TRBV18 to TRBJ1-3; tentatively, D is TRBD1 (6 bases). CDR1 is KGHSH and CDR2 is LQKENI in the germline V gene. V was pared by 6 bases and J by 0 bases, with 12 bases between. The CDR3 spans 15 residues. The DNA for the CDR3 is TGTGCCAGCTCCTATGGGGGGCTCTCTGGAAACACCATATATTTT. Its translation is CASSYGGLSGNTIYF.

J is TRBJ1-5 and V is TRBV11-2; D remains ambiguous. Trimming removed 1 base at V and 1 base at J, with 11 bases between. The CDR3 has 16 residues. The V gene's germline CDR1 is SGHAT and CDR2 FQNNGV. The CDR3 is CASSLASGWSNQPQHF. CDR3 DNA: TGTGCCAGCAGCTTAGCCTCGGGGTGGAGCAATCAGCCCCAGCATTTT.

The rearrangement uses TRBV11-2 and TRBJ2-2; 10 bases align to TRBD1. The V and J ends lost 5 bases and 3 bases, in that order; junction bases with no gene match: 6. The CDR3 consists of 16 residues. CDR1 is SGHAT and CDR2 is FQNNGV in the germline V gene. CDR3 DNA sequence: TGTGCCAGCAGCCAGGGGGACAGGGGATACACCGGGGAGCTGTTTTTT. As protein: CASSQGDRGYTGELFF.

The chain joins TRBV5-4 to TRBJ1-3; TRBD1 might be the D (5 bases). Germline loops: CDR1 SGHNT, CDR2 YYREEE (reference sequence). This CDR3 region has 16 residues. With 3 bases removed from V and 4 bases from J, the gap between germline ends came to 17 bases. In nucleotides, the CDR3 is TGTGCCAGCAGCTGGGACGACATCCTAGCGGGAAACACCATATATTTT. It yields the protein CASSWDDILAGNTIYF.

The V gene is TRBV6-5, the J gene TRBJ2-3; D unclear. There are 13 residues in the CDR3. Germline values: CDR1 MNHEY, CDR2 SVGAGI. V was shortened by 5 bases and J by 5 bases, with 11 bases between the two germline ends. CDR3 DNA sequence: TGTGCCAGCAGTAGGGCTCGGGTAGATACGCAGTATTTT. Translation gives CASSRARVDTQYF.

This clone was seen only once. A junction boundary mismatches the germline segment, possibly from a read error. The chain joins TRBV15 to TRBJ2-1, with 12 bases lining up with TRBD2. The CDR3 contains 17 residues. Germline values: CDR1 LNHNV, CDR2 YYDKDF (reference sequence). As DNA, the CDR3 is TGTGCCACCAGCAGAGAACTAGCGGGGGGCGCCAACAATGAGCAGCTCTTC. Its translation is CATSRELAGGANNEQLF.